What follows are 12 T cell receptor beta chains derived from one specimen sequenced in a study of cytomegalovirus exposure and HLA in healthy donors. Use of 60 Vbeta and 13 Jbeta primers characterized the PCR. TCRdb's table, derived via immunoSEQ multiplex PCR, lists solely in-frame clones and lacks some. The repertoire consists of fewer than 150,000 clones, with approximately 80% occurring once and the leading ten covering around 4.9%. The specimen sequenced was PBMCs. The origin of the receptors is a male donor in good health and CMV-seronegative.

As concerns this clone: Its ends do not fully match the called genes, so a read error is possible. The CDR3 reads CASSLGAYNEQFF. The CDR3 bases are TGTGCCAGCAGCTTGGGCGCCTATAATGAGCAGTTCTTC. The J gene is TRBJ2-1, the V gene TRBV7-6; D is uncertain. CDR3 size: 13 residues. Germline CDR1 is SGHVS and CDR2 is FNYEAQ.

This rearrangement joins TRBV6-5 to TRBJ2-3, with a tentative D call TRBD2 (6 bases). V lost 8 bases and J lost 2, with 8 bases in between. This CDR3 contains 12 residues. CDR1 and CDR2 (germline): MNHEY, SVGAGI. This CDR3 reads CASRDFTDTQYF. CDR3 DNA: TGTGCCAGCCGGGACTTCACAGATACGCAGTATTTT.

The chain couples TRBV29-1 to TRBJ1-5; 8 nucleotides agree with TRBD1. V gave up 6 bases and J gave up 4 bases; unmatched junction bases: 5. This CDR3 contains 13 residues. Germline loops: CDR1 SQVTM, CDR2 ANQGSEA. In DNA form, the CDR3 reads TGCAGCGTGCGGACAGGGCTAAATCAGCCCCAGCATTTT. Translated, it gives CSVRTGLNQPQHF.

This chain connects TRBV5-1 to TRBJ2-7; a weak D match, TRBD2 (6 bases). The CDR3 covers 15 residues. Per germline, CDR1 SGHRS and CDR2 YFSETQ. Between the trimmed V and J ends, which lost 0 bases and 0 bases, there was a span of 10 bases. CDR3 sequence (DNA): TGCGCCAGCAGCTTGGGTCTAGCGAGCTCCTACGAGCAGTACTTC. It is translated as CASSLGLASSYEQYF.

The V and J genes are TRBV19 and TRBJ1-2, with TRBD1 as a possible D gene (5 bases). Trimming took off 4 bases at V and 5 bases at J, with 17 bases between the two ends. The CDR3 has 15 residues. Germline V gene sequence: CDR1 LNHDA, CDR2 SQIVND (reference sequence). CDR3 amino acids: CASSSWQPGRYGYTF. In nucleotides, the CDR3 is TGTGCCAGTAGTAGTTGGCAGCCAGGGAGGTATGGCTACACCTTC.

This clone is a singleton in its sample. This chain links TRBV5-5 with TRBJ2-1, with 15 bases that match TRBD2. With 4 bases clipped from V and 5 bases from J, the junction kept 7 bases outside the gene matches. The CDR3 spans 17 residues. Germline loops: CDR1 SGHKS, CDR2 YYEKEE (reference sequence). CDR3 in DNA: TGTGCCAGCAGCCTTGGACTAGCGGGGGGGCCTAACAATGAGCAGTTCTTC. Protein product: CASSLGLAGGPNNEQFF.

This clone was picked up one time. The genes are TRBV9 and TRBJ2-1, with 9 bases lining up with TRBD2. CDR1 is SGDLS and CDR2 is YYNGEE in the germline V gene. CDR3 length: 15 residues. The J segment lost 6 bases and the V segment lost 7 bases, leaving 11 bases of the junction unmatched. This CDR3 reads CASRERLAVINEQFF. CDR3 coding DNA: TGTGCCAGCCGCGAGCGACTAGCGGTAATCAATGAGCAGTTCTTC.

The chain employs TRBV7-2 and TRBJ2-2; 9 bases agree with TRBD1. CDR3 length: 17 amino acids. V lost 2 bases, J lost 4 bases, and 8 bases stayed unmatched. Germline assignment: CDR1 SGHTA and CDR2 FQGNSA. CDR3 loop: CASSLRGQGTSTGELFF. The CDR3 DNA sequence: TGTGCCAGCAGCTTACGAGGACAGGGGACTTCCACCGGGGAGCTGTTTTTT.

This clone was observed a handful of times. The chain couples TRBV18 to TRBJ1-1, with TRBD1 identical over 7 bases. The CDR3 sequence is 13 residues long. In germline, CDR1 is KGHSH, CDR2 LQKENI. The V gene end was trimmed by 4 bases and the J gene end by 3 bases; junction bases not matched to a gene: 2. The CDR3 loop is CASSHGQDTEAFF. DNA of the CDR3: TGTGCCAGCTCACACGGACAGGACACTGAAGCTTTCTTT.

The chain recombines TRBV4-3 with TRBJ2-3; 10 positions agree with TRBD2. Germline V gene sequence: CDR1 LGHNA, CDR2 YSLEER. The V gene end was trimmed by 0 bases and the J gene end by 6 bases; junction bases not matched to a gene: 6. The CDR3 runs 16 residues. Here the CDR3 DNA reads TGCGCCAGCAGCCAAGATCTAGCGGGGGCTAGTGATACGCAGTATTTT. Amino acids: CASSQDLAGASDTQYF.

This clone occurred a few times. The J gene is TRBJ1-6, the V gene TRBV6-5; unclear D gene. Trimming stripped 0 bases from V and 8 bases from J, with 11 bases between. This CDR3 is 15 amino acids long. The germline CDR1 and CDR2 sequences are MNHEY and SVGAGI. CDR3 in amino acids: CASSYSVLADSPLHF. The CDR3 coding sequence is TGTGCCAGCAGTTACTCGGTCCTAGCGGATTCACCCCTCCACTTT.

The chain couples TRBV10-3 to TRBJ2-7, with TRBD1 identical over 9 bases. This CDR3 contains 18 residues. Germline V CDR1 and CDR2: ENHRY, SYGVKD. After removal of 10 bases from V and 0 bases from J, the junction contained 19 bases not matched to a gene. The CDR3 reads CASQIGTGSARGSYEQYF. The CDR3 DNA sequence: TGTGCCAGCCAGATCGGGACAGGGTCGGCCCGGGGCTCCTACGAGCAGTACTTC.